A single sample is the source of the 14 T cell receptor beta chains below, sequenced in a study of T cell responses to AZD1222 COVID-19 vaccine. Repertoires were generated with immunoSEQ multiplex PCR, while TCRdb's copy carries only in-frame clones and drops some. The table lists roughly 150,000 clones, approximately 86% of them singletons. The specimen was peripheral blood, collected after recovery from COVID-19. These receptor sequences come from an adult who had recovered from COVID-19.

J is TRBJ2-7 and V is TRBV2, with a possible D match to TRBD2 (5 bases). The CDR3 is 12 residues long. V dropped 4 bases and J dropped 4 bases, with 8 bases sitting between them. The germline V gene encodes CDR1 SNHLY and CDR2 FYNNEI. CDR3 sequence (DNA): TGTGCCAGCAGTGGAGCGGATTACGAGCAGTACTTC. It specifies CASSGADYEQYF.

The chain recombines TRBV5-4 with TRBJ2-5; 7 nucleotides line up with TRBD2. Germline values: CDR1 SGHNT, CDR2 YYREEE (reference sequence). The CDR3 consists of 15 residues. The trim removed 0 bases at V and 4 bases at J, leaving 6 bases unmatched. The CDR3 region has the DNA TGTGCCAGCAGCTTGGGGGGGGGTCCCGTAGAGACCCAGTACTTC. Its translation is CASSLGGGPVETQYF.

The genes are TRBV7-2 and TRBJ2-2; 9 positions match TRBD2. Germline CDR1 and CDR2: SGHTA and FQGNSA. The V gene end was trimmed by 5 bases and the J gene end by 4 bases; junction bases not matched to a gene: 11. This CDR3 region has 17 residues. The CDR3 DNA reads TGTGCCAGCAGCCAAACCGGACTAGCGAGACTCACCGGGGAGCTGTTTTTT. This encodes CASSQTGLARLTGELFF.

This clone appeared a single time. The chain joins TRBV28 to TRBJ1-5; the D is unclear. V was pared by 10 bases and J by 4 bases, with 11 bases between. Germline CDR1 is MDHEN and CDR2 is SYDVKM. The CDR3 has 12 amino acids. In DNA, the CDR3 is TGTGCCACCGACAAACGTAATCAGCCCCAGCATTTT. It is translated as CATDKRNQPQHF.

The chain uses TRBV10-2 and TRBJ2-6; D gene unclear. This CDR3 is 12 amino acids long. Germline-derived CDR1 and CDR2 are WSHSY and SAAADI. Deletions cut 4 bases from V and 4 bases from J, with 2 bases between. CDR3 nucleotide sequence: TGCGCCAGCAGTGCCGGGGCCAACGTCCTGACTTTC. It yields the protein CASSAGANVLTF.

The chain recombines TRBV6-2 or TRBV6-3 with TRBJ2-1; TRBD1 agrees at 10 bases. Trimming took 7 bases from V and 8 from J; bases not matched to a gene: 11. Germline CDR1 and CDR2: MNHEY and SVGEGT. The CDR3 sequence is 15 residues long. CDR3 residues: CASTPLGQGSDEQFF. CDR3 in DNA: TGTGCCAGCACCCCCCTGGGACAGGGGTCCGATGAGCAGTTCTTC.

The V and J genes are TRBV10-3 and TRBJ2-7; D is unclear. CDR1 ENHRY and CDR2 SYGVKD come from the germline V gene. CDR3 length equals 13 residues. Trimming stripped 4 bases from V and 2 bases from J, with 9 bases between. For the CDR3, the DNA is TGTGCCATCAGTGGTCACGGAGCCTACGAGCAGTACTTC. The encoded protein is CAISGHGAYEQYF.

The rearrangement uses TRBV18 and TRBJ1-1; TRBD1 might be the D (6 bases). Germline V gene sequence: CDR1 KGHSH, CDR2 LQKENI. The CDR3 contains 14 residues. V shed 2 bases and J shed 3 bases, with 10 bases lying between them. The CDR3 sequence: CASSPTPGDTEAFF. In DNA, the CDR3 is TGTGCCAGCTCACCAACGCCAGGGGACACTGAAGCTTTCTTT.

This clone was picked up one time. The chain carries TRBV4-2 and TRBJ2-7; either TRBD1 or TRBD2 may fit D (5 bases each). The CDR3 contains 15 residues. With 1 base removed from V and 3 bases from J, the gap between germline ends came to 13 bases. The germline V gene encodes CDR1 LGHNA and CDR2 YNFKEQ. Here the CDR3 reads CASSQAGTEHYEQYF. In DNA form, the CDR3 reads TGTGCCAGCAGCCAAGCCGGGACCGAACACTACGAGCAGTACTTC.

This clone was observed a handful of times. The rearrangement joins TRBV9 to TRBJ2-3; 7 nucleotides line up with TRBD2. V shed 0 bases and J 1 base; nucleotides not matched to a gene: 5. Germline CDR1 reads SGDLS; CDR2 reads YYNGEE. The CDR3 spans 16 residues. The CDR3 spells CASSVDGGGRTDTQYF. DNA of the CDR3: TGTGCCAGCAGCGTAGATGGGGGAGGGCGCACAGATACGCAGTATTTT.

This clone occurred once. CDR3 sequence: CASSTTPLYEQYF. The CDR3 nucleotides read TGTGCCAGCAGCACGACCCCCCTCTACGAGCAGTACTTC. J is TRBJ2-7 and V is TRBV7-9; D gene unclear. Trimming stripped 5 bases from V and 3 bases from J, with 11 bases between. The V gene's germline CDR1 is SEHNR and CDR2 FQNEAQ (reference sequence). CDR3 length: 13 residues.

V usage is TRBV6-4 and J usage is TRBJ1-1; D not certain. V dropped 6 bases and J dropped 3 bases, with 11 bases sitting between them. CDR3 size: 13 residues. Per the germline V gene, CDR1 is MRHNA and CDR2 is SNTAGT. DNA for the CDR3: TGTGCCAGCAGCCTTTGGGCAGACACTGAAGCTTTCTTT. Its protein product is CASSLWADTEAFF.

J is TRBJ2-3 and V is TRBV7-3; 10 bases agree with TRBD1. J lost 2 bases, V lost 6 bases, and 5 bases had no gene match. Germline V gene data show CDR1 as SGHTA and CDR2 as FQGTGA. The CDR3 runs to 15 residues. The CDR3 DNA reads as TGTGCCAGCAGAGGGACAGGGGATTTCACAGATACGCAGTATTTT. This sequence encodes CASRGTGDFTDTQYF.

The chain uses TRBV25-1 and TRBJ1-2; 8 bases align to TRBD1. V was clipped by 2 bases and J by 8 bases; unmatched bases: 13. This CDR3 contains 16 residues. Germline V CDR1 and CDR2: MGHDK, SYGVNS. The CDR3 bases are TGTGCCAGCAGTGAACCCGGGACAGGTGGTAGGAAGGGCTACACCTTC. Translating gives CASSEPGTGGRKGYTF.